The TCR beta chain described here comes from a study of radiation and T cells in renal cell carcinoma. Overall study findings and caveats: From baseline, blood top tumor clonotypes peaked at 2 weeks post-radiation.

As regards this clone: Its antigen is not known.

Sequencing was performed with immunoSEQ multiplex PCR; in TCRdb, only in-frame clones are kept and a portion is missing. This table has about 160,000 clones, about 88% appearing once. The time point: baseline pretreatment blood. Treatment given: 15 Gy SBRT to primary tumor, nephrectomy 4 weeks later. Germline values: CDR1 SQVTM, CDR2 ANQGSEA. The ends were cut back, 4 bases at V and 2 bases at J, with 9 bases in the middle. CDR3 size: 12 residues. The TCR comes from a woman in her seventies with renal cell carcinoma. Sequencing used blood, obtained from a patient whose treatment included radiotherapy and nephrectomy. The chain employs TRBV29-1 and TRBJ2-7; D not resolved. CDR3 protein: CSVVTRTYEQYF. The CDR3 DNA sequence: TGCAGCGTTGTAACGCGGACCTACGAGCAGTACTTC.